Listed below are T cell receptor beta chains from one sample, sequenced in a study of T cells in Graves' hyperthyroidism and ophthalmopathy. TCRdb re-analysed the multiplex PCR reads in MiXCR, keeping a single row per CDR3 protein. The sample has around 340,000 distinct CDR3 sequences; 15% to 20% are singletons. The specimen was blood. These receptors were obtained from a woman aged 50 to 65 with Graves' hyperthyroidism. CDR3s include the opening cysteine and the closing phenylalanine or tryptophan. A D gene is named only where the DNA matches it firmly. A clone size is listed for some rows: how often the clone was seen (once, few, many), or a class if it is expanded.

size: NA
J: TRBJ2-1
V: TRBV7-9
D: NA
DNA: TGTGCCAGCAGCCCCATGGGGCCAAATGAGCAGTTCTTC
CDR3: CASSPMGPNEQFF

size: few
J: TRBJ2-1
V: TRBV28
D: NA
DNA: TGTGCCAGCAGGGAAGGCCGGGCCAGCTATGGAGAGCAGTTCTTC
CDR3: CASREGRASYGEQFF

size: many
J: TRBJ2-3
V: TRBV28
D: TRBD1
DNA: TGTGCCAGCAGGGTGAACCGGGACAGCGAATACTCTAGCACAGATACGCAGTATTTT
CDR3: CASRVNRDSEYSSTDTQYF

size: few
J: TRBJ1-6
V: TRBV7-8
D: TRBD1
DNA: TGTGCCAGCAGCCTCCTGACAGGGGGATTAAATTCACCCCTCCACTTT
CDR3: CASSLLTGGLNSPLHF

size: NA
J: TRBJ1-5
V: TRBV28
D: NA
DNA: TGTGCCAGCAGTTTACTCTCGAATCAGCCCCAGCATTTT
CDR3: CASSLLSNQPQHF

size: once
J: TRBJ1-3
V: TRBV20-1
D: TRBD1
DNA: TGCAGTGCTAGACCGCCAGGGGGCTCCAGCGGAAACACCATATATTTT
CDR3: CSARPPGGSSGNTIYF

size: NA
J: TRBJ2-3
V: TRBV15
D: NA
DNA: TGTGCCACCAGCACAATTACTAGCACAGATACGCAGTATTTT
CDR3: CATSTITSTDTQYF

size: few
J: TRBJ1-4
V: TRBV25-1
D: TRBD1
DNA: TGTGCCAGCCGGACAGGGAGGTCGACTAATGAAAAACTGTTTTTT
CDR3: CASRTGRSTNEKLFF

size: few
J: TRBJ1-4
V: TRBV4-2
D: NA
DNA: TGTGCCAGCAGCCAAGGAGTCACGGAAACTAATGAAAAACTGTTTTTT
CDR3: CASSQGVTETNEKLFF

size: NA
J: TRBJ1-5
V: TRBV20-1
D: NA
DNA: TGCAGTGCTAGAGTCCCCCAGTCCAATCAGCCCCAGCATTTT
CDR3: CSARVPQSNQPQHF

size: NA
J: TRBJ2-1
V: TRBV3-1
D: TRBD2
DNA: TGTGCCAGCAGCCTAAGACTAGCGGGAGGGGTTAATGAGCAGTTCTTC
CDR3: CASSLRLAGGVNEQFF

size: NA
J: TRBJ1-2
V: TRBV19
D: NA
DNA: TGTGCCAGTAGGATCGACTCCGGGACCGGCTCCTATGGCTACACCTTC
CDR3: CASRIDSGTGSYGYTF

size: many
J: TRBJ2-7
V: TRBV18
D: TRBD2
DNA: TGTGCCAGCTCTCCAGAGAGGGACTATCTCTACGAGCAGTACTTC
CDR3: CASSPERDYLYEQYF

size: few
J: TRBJ1-4
V: TRBV28
D: TRBD1
DNA: TGTGCCAGCAGTTCAGGGGGCCGGGAAAAACTGTTTTTT
CDR3: CASSSGGREKLFF

size: many
J: TRBJ1-4
V: TRBV30
D: NA
DNA: TGTGCCTGGAGTGCCCCGAGGTGGCTTAATGAAAAACTGTTTTTT
CDR3: CAWSAPRWLNEKLFF

size: NA
J: TRBJ2-3
V: TRBV28
D: TRBD2
DNA: TGTGCCAGCAGCTCGACCCAACTAGGTTTGGGGGGGGATACGCAGTATTTT
CDR3: CASSSTQLGLGGDTQYF

size: NA
J: TRBJ2-1
V: TRBV27
D: TRBD2
DNA: TGTGCCAGCAGTTTATTCATCGGGACTAGCGCCAATGAGCAGTTCTTC
CDR3: CASSLFIGTSANEQFF

size: NA
J: TRBJ1-2
V: TRBV9
D: NA
DNA: TGTGCCAGCAGCGTAGATCTCAGCGGAGGCTACACCTTC
CDR3: CASSVDLSGGYTF

size: few
J: TRBJ2-3
V: TRBV10-3
D: NA
DNA: TGTGCCATCTCGTCCCGGGACAGCACAGATACGCAGTATTTT
CDR3: CAISSRDSTDTQYF

size: many
J: TRBJ2-1
V: TRBV6-1
D: TRBD2
DNA: TGTGCCAGCAGGACCGGGACTAGCGGGAGCGATGAGCAGTTCTTC
CDR3: CASRTGTSGSDEQFF

size: many
J: TRBJ2-3
V: TRBV27
D: TRBD1
DNA: TGTGCCAGCACTCCCTCAAGGGGGACAGGGGTGGCAGATACGCAGTATTTT
CDR3: CASTPSRGTGVADTQYF

size: many
J: TRBJ1-2
V: TRBV11-2
D: NA
DNA: TGTGCCAGCAGCTTAGAGGAAGACAGGCCCGGCTACACCTTC
CDR3: CASSLEEDRPGYTF

size: few
J: TRBJ2-1
V: TRBV7-8
D: NA
DNA: TGTGCCAGCAGCTTAGCGCGAATGAATGAGCAGTTCTTC
CDR3: CASSLARMNEQFF

size: NA
J: TRBJ1-1
V: TRBV20-1
D: NA
DNA: TGCAAGCTGGACGGTCGGGGTACTGAAGCTTTCTTT
CDR3: CKLDGRGTEAFF

size: few
J: TRBJ2-1
V: TRBV29-1
D: NA
DNA: NA
CDR3: CSVRAGRGGYNEQFF

size: few
J: TRBJ2-7
V: TRBV2
D: NA
DNA: TGTGCCAGCAGTGAGCGGGACTGGACCTACGAGCAGTACTTC
CDR3: CASSERDWTYEQYF

size: NA
J: TRBJ1-4
V: TRBV19
D: NA
DNA: TGTGCCAGTAACGGGGCAGCTCAACTGTTTTTT
CDR3: CASNGAAQLFF

size: many
J: TRBJ2-4
V: TRBV3-1
D: TRBD2
DNA: TGTGCCAGCAGCCAAGATCCCCCTAGCGGGAAGGGTAAAAACATTCAGTACTTC
CDR3: CASSQDPPSGKGKNIQYF

size: many
J: TRBJ2-1
V: TRBV18
D: TRBD1
DNA: TGTGCCAGCTCACGCGGGACAGGGGTCGCCAATGAGCAGTTCTTC
CDR3: CASSRGTGVANEQFF

size: few
J: TRBJ2-2
V: TRBV5-1
D: TRBD2
DNA: TGCGCCAGCAGCTCGACTAGCGGGGGGGCTATTACCGGGGAGCTGTTTTTT
CDR3: CASSSTSGGAITGELFF

size: many
J: TRBJ2-5
V: TRBV20-1
D: TRBD2
DNA: TGCAGTGCTCCCCCCGCTAGCGGGGGGGAGACCCAGTACTTC
CDR3: CSAPPASGGETQYF

size: NA
J: TRBJ1-2
V: TRBV3-1
D: NA
DNA: TGTGCCAGCAGCCAAGAACATTCAAGAACCTATGGCTACACCTTC
CDR3: CASSQEHSRTYGYTF

size: NA
J: TRBJ1-3
V: TRBV4-1
D: NA
DNA: TGCGCCAGCAGCCAAGAAAGCGTAGGGACCAGCTCTGGAAACACCATATATTTT
CDR3: CASSQESVGTSSGNTIYF

size: NA
J: TRBJ1-4
V: TRBV6-1
D: TRBD1
DNA: TGTGCCAGCAGTCGAATACAAAGGACAGGACTTAAGGAAAAACTGTTTTTT
CDR3: CASSRIQRTGLKEKLFF

size: few
J: TRBJ1-2
V: TRBV27
D: NA
DNA: TGTGCCAGCAGCCCCCTGGTGTTGTACACAGGGAACTATGGCTACACCTTC
CDR3: CASSPLVLYTGNYGYTF

size: many
J: TRBJ2-2
V: TRBV12-3/TRBV12-4
D: NA
DNA: TGTGCCAGCAGTTTTGTGTCAGGGATCACCGGGGAGCTGTTTTTT
CDR3: CASSFVSGITGELFF

size: many
J: TRBJ1-6
V: TRBV2
D: NA
DNA: TGTGCCAGCAGTGATTTAGTTGGTTCACCCCTCCACTTT
CDR3: CASSDLVGSPLHF

size: NA
J: TRBJ2-2
V: TRBV20-1
D: NA
DNA: TGCAGTGCTAGTCGATCAATAGGGACACTTGCGAACACCGGGGAGCTGTTTTTT
CDR3: CSASRSIGTLANTGELFF

size: many
J: TRBJ2-3
V: TRBV5-5
D: TRBD2
DNA: TGTGCCAGCAGCCCGAGCCTAGCGGAGCGCACAGATACGCAGTATTTT
CDR3: CASSPSLAERTDTQYF

size: NA
J: TRBJ2-1
V: TRBV6-4
D: TRBD2
DNA: TGTGCCAGCAGTGACGGGCGGGGGTTTCCGGAGCAGTTCTTC
CDR3: CASSDGRGFPEQFF

size: many
J: TRBJ1-2
V: TRBV28
D: NA
DNA: TGTGCCAGCACCTCAGAGGGCGGTGGCTACACCTTC
CDR3: CASTSEGGGYTF

size: many
J: TRBJ1-4
V: TRBV3-1
D: NA
DNA: TGTGCCAGCAGCCAAGGAGGCTACCAGGATGAAAAACTGTTTTTT
CDR3: CASSQGGYQDEKLFF

size: many
J: TRBJ1-2
V: TRBV3-1
D: TRBD1
DNA: TGTGCCAGCAGCGGGGACAGCCCCTATGGCTACACCTTC
CDR3: CASSGDSPYGYTF

size: NA
J: TRBJ2-4
V: TRBV2
D: TRBD2
DNA: TGTGCCAGTACAATAGCGGGGCTAGCCAAAAACATTCAGTACTTC
CDR3: CASTIAGLAKNIQYF

size: NA
J: TRBJ2-2
V: TRBV7-9
D: TRBD1
DNA: TGTGCCAGCAGCAGAGGGACAGGGGGTAACACCGGGGAGCTGTTTTTT
CDR3: CASSRGTGGNTGELFF

size: many
J: TRBJ1-2
V: TRBV6-1
D: NA
DNA: TGTGCCAGCAGTCCTCACAGTCTCGAGGCTAACTATGGCTACACCTTC
CDR3: CASSPHSLEANYGYTF

size: NA
J: TRBJ1-2
V: TRBV7-9
D: NA
DNA: TGTGCCAGCAGCCGCCGGATGGAGGAGGGCTACACCTTC
CDR3: CASSRRMEEGYTF

size: NA
J: TRBJ2-5
V: TRBV5-5
D: TRBD2
DNA: TGTGCCAGCAGGCGGGGGTACGAGACCCAGTACTTC
CDR3: CASRRGYETQYF

size: NA
J: TRBJ2-7
V: TRBV28
D: NA
DNA: TGTGCCAGCAGTTTTATGACAGCCCGCTATGGGAGAAACGAGCAGTACTTC
CDR3: CASSFMTARYGRNEQYF

size: NA
J: TRBJ2-1
V: TRBV7-7
D: NA
DNA: TGTGCTAGCAGCTTACTGGGCTCCCAGGGGGGGGATGAGCAGTTCTTC
CDR3: CASSLLGSQGGDEQFF

size: many
J: TRBJ2-1
V: TRBV27
D: NA
DNA: TGTGCCAGCAGTTCCGTTGAGAGTGCCTCCAATGAGCAGTTCTTC
CDR3: CASSSVESASNEQFF

size: many
J: TRBJ1-1
V: TRBV28
D: NA
DNA: TGTGCCAGCAGTGCAACAGCCCCGGAGACTGAAGCTTTCTTT
CDR3: CASSATAPETEAFF

size: few
J: TRBJ2-3
V: TRBV10-3
D: TRBD2
DNA: TGTGCCATCAGTACGGGAGCGGGAGGGCCAGATACGCAGTATTTT
CDR3: CAISTGAGGPDTQYF